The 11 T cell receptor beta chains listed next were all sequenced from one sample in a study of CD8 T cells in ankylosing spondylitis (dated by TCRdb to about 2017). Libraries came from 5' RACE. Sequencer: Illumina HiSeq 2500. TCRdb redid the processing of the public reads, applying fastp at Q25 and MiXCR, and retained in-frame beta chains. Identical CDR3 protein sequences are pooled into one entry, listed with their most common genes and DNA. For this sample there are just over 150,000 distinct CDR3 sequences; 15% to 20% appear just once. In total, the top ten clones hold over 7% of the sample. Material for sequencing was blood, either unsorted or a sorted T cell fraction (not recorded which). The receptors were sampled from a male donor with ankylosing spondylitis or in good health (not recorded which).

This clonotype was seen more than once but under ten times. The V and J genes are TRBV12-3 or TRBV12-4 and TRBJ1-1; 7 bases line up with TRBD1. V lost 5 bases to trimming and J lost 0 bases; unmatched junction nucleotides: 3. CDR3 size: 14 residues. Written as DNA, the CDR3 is TGTGCCAGCAGTGGGACAGCCGTGAACACTGAAGCTTTCTTT. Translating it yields CASSGTAVNTEAFF.

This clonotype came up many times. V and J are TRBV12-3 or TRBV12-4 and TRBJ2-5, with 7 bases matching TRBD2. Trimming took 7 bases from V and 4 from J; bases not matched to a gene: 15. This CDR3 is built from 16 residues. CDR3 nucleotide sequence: TGTGCCAGCACCCCCGGGAGGTTCCATACTCGAGAGACCCAGTACTTC. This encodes CASTPGRFHTRETQYF.

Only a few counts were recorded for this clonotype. The CDR3 is CASSLKGYNIQYF. The CDR3 DNA sequence: TGCGCCAGCAGCTTGAAGGGGTACAACATTCAGTACTTC. The chain employs TRBV5-1 and TRBJ2-4; weak D call: TRBD1 (5 bases). Looked up from germline, CDR1 is SGHRS and CDR2 is YFSETQ. The CDR3 is 13 amino acids. Between the trimmed V and J ends, which lost 1 base and 7 bases, there was a span of 9 bases.

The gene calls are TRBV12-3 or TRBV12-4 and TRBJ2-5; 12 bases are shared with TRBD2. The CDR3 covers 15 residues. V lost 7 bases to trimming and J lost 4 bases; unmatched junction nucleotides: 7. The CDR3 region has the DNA TGTGCCAGCACAAAGCTGGGACTAGCGGGAGAGACCCAGTACTTC. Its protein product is CASTKLGLAGETQYF.

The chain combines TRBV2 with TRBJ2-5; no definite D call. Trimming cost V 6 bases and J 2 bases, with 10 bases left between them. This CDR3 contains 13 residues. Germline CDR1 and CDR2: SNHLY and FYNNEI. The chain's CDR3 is CASRETSQETQYF. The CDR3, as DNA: TGTGCCAGCAGGGAAACTTCACAAGAGACCCAGTACTTC.

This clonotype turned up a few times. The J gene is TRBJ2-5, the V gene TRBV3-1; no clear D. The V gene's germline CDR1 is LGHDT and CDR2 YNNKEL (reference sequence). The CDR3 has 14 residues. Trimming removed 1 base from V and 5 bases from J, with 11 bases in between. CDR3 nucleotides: TGTGCCAGCAGCCAAGGCCGCAGGTGGGAGACCCAGTACTTC. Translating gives CASSQGRRWETQYF.

CDR3 DNA sequence: TGTGCCAGCGACACCGGGGGTGGTTCAGTTACTGAGCAGTTCTTC. Its translation: CASDTGGGSVTEQFF. This rearrangement joins TRBV28 to TRBJ2-1; tentative D call: TRBD2 (6 bases). Trimming stripped 8 bases from V and 9 bases from J, with 23 bases between. The V gene's germline CDR1 is MDHEN and CDR2 SYDVKM. This CDR3 contains 15 residues. Full variable domain (rest looked up from reference TRBV28 and TRBJ2-1): DVKVTQSSRYLVKRTGEKVFLECVQDMDHENMFWYRQDPGLGLRLIYFSYDVKMKEKGDIPEGYSVSREKKERFSLILESASTNQTSMYLCASDTGGGSVTEQFFGPGTRLTVL.

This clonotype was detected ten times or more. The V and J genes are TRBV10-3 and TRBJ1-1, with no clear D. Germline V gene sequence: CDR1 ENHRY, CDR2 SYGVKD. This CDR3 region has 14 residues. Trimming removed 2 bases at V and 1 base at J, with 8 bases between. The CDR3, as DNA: TGTGCCATCAGTGAGGTGAGGGAGAACACTGAAGCTTTCTTT. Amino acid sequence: CAISEVRENTEAFF.

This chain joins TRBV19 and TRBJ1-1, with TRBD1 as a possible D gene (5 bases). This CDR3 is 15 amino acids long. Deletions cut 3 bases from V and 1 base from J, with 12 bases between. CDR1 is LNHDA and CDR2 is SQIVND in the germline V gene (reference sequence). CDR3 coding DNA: TGTGCCAGTAGTATCAGGCAGGGAGCGAACACTGAAGCTTTCTTT. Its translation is CASSIRQGANTEAFF.

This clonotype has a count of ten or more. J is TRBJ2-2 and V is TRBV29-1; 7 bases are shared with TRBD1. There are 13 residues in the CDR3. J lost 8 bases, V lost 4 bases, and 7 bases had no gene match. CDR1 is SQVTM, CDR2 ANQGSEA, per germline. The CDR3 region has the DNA TGCAGCGTTGTCTGGCAGGGGGAGGGGGAGCTGTTTTTT. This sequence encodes CSVVWQGEGELFF.

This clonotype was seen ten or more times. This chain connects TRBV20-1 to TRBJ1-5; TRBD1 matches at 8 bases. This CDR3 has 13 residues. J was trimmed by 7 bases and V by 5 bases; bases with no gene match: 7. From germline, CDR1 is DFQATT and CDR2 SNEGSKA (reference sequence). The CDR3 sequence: CSASDRVGQPQHF. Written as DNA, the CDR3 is TGCAGTGCTTCGGACAGGGTAGGCCAGCCCCAGCATTTT.